The entry below describes one TCR beta chain. This CDR3 is built from 16 residues. CDR1 and CDR2 from the germline V gene are SGHAT and FQDESV (reference sequence). V shed 3 bases, J shed 5 bases, and the junction held 9 bases outside the gene matches. This entry comes from a study of blood T cell repertoires in COVID-19. Study-level background: The United States, Italy and Spain were the sources of the acute and convalescent COVID-19 samples. In each case, the material was cDNA or gDNA derived from T cells, B-cell-depleted T cells, or PBMCs.

Original data processing: Cell counts per sample came from amplifying reference gene primers. Clones were read by immunoSEQ multiplex PCR, and TCRdb kept only the in-frame ones, dropping some. From that table come the V and J calls and clone size; the DNA was used to work out D and trimming. The sample carries approximately 150,000 clones, 80% recorded once. This rearrangement joins TRBV11-1 to TRBJ2-1, with 8 nucleotides matching TRBD2. Material: peripheral blood. The clonotype comes from an older man who had recovered from COVID-19. CDR3 coding DNA: TGTGCCAGCAGCTTCGGGGATAGCGGGAAAGACAATGAGCAGTTCTTC. Protein product: CASSFGDSGKDNEQFF. Full variable domain (outside the CDR3, taken from reference TRBV11-1 and TRBJ2-1): EAEVAQSPRYKITEKSQAVAFWCDPISGHATLYWYRQILGQGPELLVQFQDESVVDDSQLPKDRFSAERLKGVDSTLKIQPAELGDSAMYLCASSFGDSGKDNEQFFGPGTRLTVL.